This section outlines one T cell receptor beta chain sequence together with its context. This entry comes from a study of blood T cell repertoires in COVID-19. Per the germline V gene, CDR1 is LGHNT and CDR2 is FRNRAP. The CDR3 extends over 15 amino acids. The ends lost 0 bases at V and 6 bases at J; junction bases unmatched: 7. TCRdb's copy holds only in-frame clones and misses some; the assay was immunoSEQ multiplex PCR. The data hold under 300,000 clones, with 82% observed a single time. The chain recombines TRBV12-5 with TRBJ1-1; 7 nucleotides match TRBD1. The clonotype comes from a woman of 80 years or more with active or convalescent COVID-19. The sample comprised peripheral blood. The CDR3 nucleotides read TGTGCTAGTGGTTTGGTACAGGGGTTGGTTGCTGAAGCTTTCTTT. Translated: CASGLVQGLVAEAFF.